The rows below give T cell receptor beta chains drawn from one sample of a study of blood T cell repertoires in COVID-19. The data were produced by immunoSEQ multiplex PCR, yet TCRdb's version contains in-frame clones alone and is incomplete. The sample comprises approximately 300,000 clones, more than 70% of which are singletons, and 1.5% to 2% rests with the top ten. The sequenced material came from peripheral blood. The receptors derive from a woman aged 45-65 years with acute or convalescent COVID-19. Both conserved end residues are trimmed from each CDR3.

len | v_gene | CDR3aa
13 | TRBV7-2 | ASSYLADSSYEQY
15 | TRBV4-2 | ASSPLDRSPNTGELF
14 | TRBV5-4 | ASSPTSGSFSYEQY
11 | TRBV7-3 | ASSSGGASEAF
12 | TRBV6-9 | ASSPDSRGNEQF
13 | TRBV24-1 | ATSDSGTGGFEAF
12 | TRBV27 | ASSPRQGFTEAF
13 | TRBV18 | ASSTTSGRRETQY
13 | TRBV7-3 | ASSPAAYMNTEAF
15 | TRBV7-8 | ASSFLGQGSGANVLT
11 | TRBV2 | AGSTGANQPQH
13 | TRBV28 | ASNPRGYANYGYT
13 | TRBV14 | ASSQDPAGKDTQY
12 | TRBV23-1 | ASSPKDRGLGYT
11 | TRBV5-4 | ASSLREGAEAF